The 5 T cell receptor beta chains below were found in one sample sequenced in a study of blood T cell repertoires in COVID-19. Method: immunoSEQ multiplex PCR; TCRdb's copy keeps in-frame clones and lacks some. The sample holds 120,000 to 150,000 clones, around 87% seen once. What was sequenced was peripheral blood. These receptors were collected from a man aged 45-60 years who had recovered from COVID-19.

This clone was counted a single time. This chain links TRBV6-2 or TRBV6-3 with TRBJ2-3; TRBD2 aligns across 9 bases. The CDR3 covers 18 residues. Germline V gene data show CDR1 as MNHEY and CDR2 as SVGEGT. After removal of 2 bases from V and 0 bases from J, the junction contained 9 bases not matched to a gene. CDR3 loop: CASSYPLAGGPSTDTQYF. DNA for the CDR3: TGTGCCAGCAGTTACCCACTAGCGGGTGGTCCTAGCACAGATACGCAGTATTTT.

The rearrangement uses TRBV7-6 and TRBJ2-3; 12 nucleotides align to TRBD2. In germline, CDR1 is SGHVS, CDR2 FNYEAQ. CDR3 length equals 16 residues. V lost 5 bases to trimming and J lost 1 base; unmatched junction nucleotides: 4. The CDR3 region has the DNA TGTGCCAGCAGCAGACGACTAGCGGGGGGCACAGATACGCAGTATTTT. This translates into CASSRRLAGGTDTQYF.

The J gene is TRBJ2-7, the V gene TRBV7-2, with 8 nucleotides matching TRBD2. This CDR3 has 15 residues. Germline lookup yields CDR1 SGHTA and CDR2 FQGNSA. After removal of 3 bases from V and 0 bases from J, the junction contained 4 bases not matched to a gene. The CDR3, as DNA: TGTGCCAGCAGCTTGCATGCGGGGGGCTCCTACGAGCAGTACTTC. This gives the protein CASSLHAGGSYEQYF. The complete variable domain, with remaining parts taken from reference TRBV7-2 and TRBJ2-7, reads GAGVSQSPSNKVTEKGKDVELRCDPISGHTALYWYRQSLGQGLEFLIYFQGNSAPDKSGLPSDRFSAERTGGSVSTLTIQRTQQEDSAVYLCASSLHAGGSYEQYFGPGTRLTVT.

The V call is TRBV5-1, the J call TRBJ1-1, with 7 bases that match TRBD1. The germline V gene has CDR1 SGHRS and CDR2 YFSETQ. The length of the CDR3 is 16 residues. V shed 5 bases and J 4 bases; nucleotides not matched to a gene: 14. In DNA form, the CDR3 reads TGCGCCAGCAGTCTGCAAACCGGACAGGCGTCCACTGAAGCTTTCTTT. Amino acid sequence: CASSLQTGQASTEAFF.

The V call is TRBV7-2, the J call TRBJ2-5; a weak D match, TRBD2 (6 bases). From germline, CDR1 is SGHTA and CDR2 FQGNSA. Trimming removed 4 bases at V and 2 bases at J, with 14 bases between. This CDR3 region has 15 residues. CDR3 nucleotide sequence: TGTGCCAGCAGCTGGCGGGGAGTTTCTCAAGAGACCCAGTACTTC. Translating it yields CASSWRGVSQETQYF.